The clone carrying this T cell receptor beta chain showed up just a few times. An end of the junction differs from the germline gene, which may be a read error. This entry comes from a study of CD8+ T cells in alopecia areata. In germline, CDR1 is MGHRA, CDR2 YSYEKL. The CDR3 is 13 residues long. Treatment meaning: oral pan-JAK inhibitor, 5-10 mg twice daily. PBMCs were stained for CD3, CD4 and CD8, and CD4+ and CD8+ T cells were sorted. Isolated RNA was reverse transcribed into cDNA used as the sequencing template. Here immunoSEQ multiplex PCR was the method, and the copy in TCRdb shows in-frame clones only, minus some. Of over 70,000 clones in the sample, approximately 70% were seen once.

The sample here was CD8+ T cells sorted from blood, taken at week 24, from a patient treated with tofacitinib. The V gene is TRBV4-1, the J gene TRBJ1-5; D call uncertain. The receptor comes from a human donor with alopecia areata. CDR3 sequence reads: CASSQSSYQPQHF. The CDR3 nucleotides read TGCGCCAGCAGCCAAAGTAGCTATCAGCCCCAGCATTTT.